These 18 T cell receptor beta chains came from one sample sequenced in a study of OX40 agonist ivuxolimab in advanced cancers. Assay used: immunoSEQ multiplex PCR; TCRdb lists only in-frame clones, some missing. The data contain some 82,000 clones, 90% to 95% of them singletons. Sequencing used CD4+ or CD8+ T cells sorted from blood, obtained in a trial of the OX40 agonist ivuxolimab. The receptor set was obtained from an adult with an advanced solid tumor such as melanoma, head and neck, liver or kidney cancer.

J is TRBJ2-3 and V is TRBV25-1; D possibly corresponds to TRBD1 (5 bases). In germline, CDR1 is MGHDK, CDR2 SYGVNS. V dropped 3 bases and J dropped 11 bases, with 12 bases sitting between them. There are 12 residues in the CDR3. The CDR3 sequence is CASSEPNRRQYF. CDR3 sequence (DNA): TGTGCCAGCAGTGAGCCCAACAGGCGGCAGTATTTT.

The chain uses TRBV30 and TRBJ1-3; maybe TRBD1 (5 bases). Germline CDR1 is GTSNPN and CDR2 is SVGIG (reference sequence). Trimming left V 2 bases short and J 4 bases short, with 12 bases between. CDR3 length: 14 residues. Written as DNA, the CDR3 is TGTGCCTGGAGTCGTGGCCAGGGCGGAAACACCATATATTTT. Translation gives CAWSRGQGGNTIYF.

V usage is TRBV25-1 and J usage is TRBJ1-2; D not resolved. Trimming removed 4 bases from V and 8 bases from J, with 14 bases in between. Per the germline V gene, CDR1 is MGHDK and CDR2 is SYGVNS. The CDR3 is made up of 13 amino acids. The CDR3 DNA sequence: TGTGCCAGCAGTGGGGAGCCAGTAGGGGGCTACACCTTC. Amino acids: CASSGEPVGGYTF.

The V gene is TRBV5-4, the J gene TRBJ2-3, with 7 bases lining up with TRBD2. This CDR3 region has 17 residues. Germline CDR1 is SGHNT and CDR2 is YYREEE (reference sequence). J gave up 0 bases and V 0 bases, and 7 bases lay outside the gene matches. CDR3: CASSLVLALPSTDTQYF. The CDR3 region has the DNA TGTGCCAGCAGCTTGGTACTAGCGCTTCCTAGCACAGATACGCAGTATTTT.

The chain has TRBV7-9 and TRBJ2-2; D may match TRBD1 or TRBD2 (6 bases each). The V and J ends lost 5 bases and 6 bases respectively, with 16 bases between them. This CDR3 spans 15 amino acids. Per the germline V gene, CDR1 is SEHNR and CDR2 is FQNEAQ (reference sequence). The chain's CDR3 is CASSPSPGAAGELFF. DNA for the CDR3: TGTGCCAGCAGCCCGAGTCCGGGGGCAGCCGGGGAGCTGTTTTTT.

The chain uses TRBV7-2 and TRBJ2-7; 13 nucleotides line up with TRBD2. The CDR3 loop spans 16 amino acids. Unmatched junction bases numbered 7, after V lost 5 bases and J lost 3 bases. Germline CDR1 SGHTA, CDR2 FQGNSA. The CDR3 DNA reads as TGTGCCAGCAGCCCGAGACTAGCGGGAGGATTCTACGAGCAGTACTTC. Its translation: CASSPRLAGGFYEQYF.

Details on this clone: This sample also contains other DNA sequences that code for the same CDR3. This chain uses TRBV28 with TRBJ2-5; D unresolved. CDR1 and CDR2 (germline): MDHEN, SYDVKM. The V end was cut by 4 bases, the J end by 5 bases, with 8 bases between. This CDR3 has 12 amino acids. CDR3 coding DNA: TGTGCCAGCAGTTCCATCAAGGAGACCCAGTACTTC. This translates into CASSSIKETQYF.

This clone was seen just once. This rearrangement joins TRBV25-1 to TRBJ2-3; the D gene could be TRBD1 or TRBD2 (5 bases each). The V end was cut by 1 base, the J end by 2 bases, with 7 bases between. Germline assignment: CDR1 MGHDK and CDR2 SYGVNS. This CDR3 has 14 amino acids. CDR3 sequence: CASSELGTTDTQYF. Written as DNA, the CDR3 is TGTGCCAGCAGTGAATTGGGGACCACAGATACGCAGTATTTT.

The CDR3 protein is CASSPREGPFTGNTIYF. In DNA, the CDR3 is TGTGCCAGCTCCCCGAGAGAGGGACCCTTTACTGGAAACACCATATATTTT. This chain connects TRBV18 to TRBJ1-3; possible D gene TRBD1, 5 bases. CDR3 length equals 17 residues. Germline V gives CDR1 KGHSH, CDR2 LQKENI. Between the trimmed V and J ends, which lost 6 bases and 2 bases, there was a span of 20 bases.

The chain joins TRBV28 to TRBJ2-3, with D unclear. Germline CDR1 MDHEN, CDR2 SYDVKM. Trimming removed 4 bases at V and 3 bases at J, with 14 bases between. The CDR3 has 15 amino acids. The chain's CDR3 is CASSYPGVWTDTQYF. CDR3 bases: TGTGCCAGCAGTTACCCTGGGGTTTGGACAGATACGCAGTATTTT.

This chain joins TRBV7-3 and TRBJ2-5; 12 bases are a match to TRBD2. CDR3 length: 14 residues. Germline CDR1 and CDR2: SGHTA and FQGTGA. V dropped 2 bases and J dropped 9; count of bases not matched to a gene: 4. The CDR3 bases are TGTGCCAGCAGCTTAGGGCTAGCGGGAGGGCCCCAGTACTTC. Protein: CASSLGLAGGPQYF.

The CDR3 region is CASSPPGTSNNEQFF. In DNA form, the CDR3 reads TGTGCCAGCTCACCACCAGGGACTTCAAACAATGAGCAGTTCTTC. The chain uses TRBV18 and TRBJ2-1; a possible D gene is TRBD2 (6 bases). Germline V gives CDR1 KGHSH, CDR2 LQKENI. The CDR3 is 15 residues long. The germline V and J ends were trimmed by 0 bases and 5 bases, with 11 bases remaining between them.

The chain links TRBV2 to TRBJ1-5, with TRBD1 matching 7 bases. V trimming: 10 bases; J trimming: 7 bases; junction bases outside the gene matches: 10. The CDR3 consists of 13 residues. The germline CDR1 and CDR2 sequences are SNHLY and FYNNEI. The CDR3 here is CAISRGARQPQHF. The CDR3 nucleotides are TGTGCCATCAGCAGGGGGGCTCGGCAGCCCCAGCATTTT.

This chain uses TRBV7-2 with TRBJ2-7, with D possibly matching TRBD2 (5 bases). The V gene's germline CDR1 is SGHTA and CDR2 FQGNSA. With 0 bases removed from V and 0 bases from J, the gap between germline ends came to 9 bases. The CDR3 contains 15 residues. CDR3 DNA sequence: TGTGCCAGCAGCTTAGCGGGAGCAGGCTCCTACGAGCAGTACTTC. It specifies CASSLAGAGSYEQYF. Full variable domain (missing parts from reference TRBV7-2 and TRBJ2-7): GAGVSQSPSNKVTEKGKDVELRCDPISGHTALYWYRQSLGQGLEFLIYFQGNSAPDKSGLPSDRFSAERTGGSVSTLTIQRTQQEDSAVYLCASSLAGAGSYEQYFGPGTRLTVT.

This chain connects TRBV2 to TRBJ2-3, with TRBD2 as a possible D gene (6 bases). CDR3 length: 15 amino acids. CDR1 is SNHLY, CDR2 FYNNEI, per germline. V lost 11 bases and J lost 0, with 18 bases in between. CDR3 in amino acids: CAGRIGGASTDTQYF. The CDR3 nucleotides read TGTGCCGGTAGGATCGGCGGGGCTAGCACAGATACGCAGTATTTT.

J is TRBJ1-5 and V is TRBV2; 10 nucleotides line up with TRBD1. This CDR3 contains 18 residues. Germline V lookup: CDR1 SNHLY, CDR2 FYNNEI. Trimming at V came to 6 bases and at J to 4 bases, leaving 15 bases not matched to a gene. CDR3 loop: CASSEPGQGLGLNQPQHF. The CDR3 DNA reads as TGTGCCAGCAGCGAGCCGGGACAGGGGTTGGGGTTGAATCAGCCCCAGCATTTT.

This sequence joins TRBV5-4 and TRBJ2-1, with TRBD2 identical over 8 bases. Per germline, CDR1 SGHNT and CDR2 YYREEE (reference sequence). The CDR3 length is 16 residues. V lost 4 bases to trimming and J lost 3 bases; unmatched junction nucleotides: 9. The CDR3 sequence is CASSPGGRTIYNEQFF. CDR3 nucleotide sequence: TGTGCCAGCAGCCCTGGCGGGAGGACCATCTACAATGAGCAGTTCTTC. Together with reference TRBV5-4 and TRBJ2-1, the CDR3 gives the full variable domain: ETGVTQSPTHLIKTRGQQVTLRCSSQSGHNTVSWYQQALGQGPQFIFQYYREEENGRGNFPPRFSGLQFPNYSSELNVNALELDDSALYLCASSPGGRTIYNEQFFGPGTRLTVL.

This clone was observed once. This chain uses TRBV30 with TRBJ2-7; 8 bases agree with TRBD1. The V gene end was trimmed by 3 bases and the J gene end by 2 bases; junction bases not matched to a gene: 6. Germline CDR1 GTSNPN, CDR2 SVGIG (reference sequence). The CDR3 is 14 amino acids. The CDR3 coding sequence is TGTGCCTGGAGCCAGGGGGCTTCCACCTACGAGCAGTACTTC. Translation gives CAWSQGASTYEQYF.